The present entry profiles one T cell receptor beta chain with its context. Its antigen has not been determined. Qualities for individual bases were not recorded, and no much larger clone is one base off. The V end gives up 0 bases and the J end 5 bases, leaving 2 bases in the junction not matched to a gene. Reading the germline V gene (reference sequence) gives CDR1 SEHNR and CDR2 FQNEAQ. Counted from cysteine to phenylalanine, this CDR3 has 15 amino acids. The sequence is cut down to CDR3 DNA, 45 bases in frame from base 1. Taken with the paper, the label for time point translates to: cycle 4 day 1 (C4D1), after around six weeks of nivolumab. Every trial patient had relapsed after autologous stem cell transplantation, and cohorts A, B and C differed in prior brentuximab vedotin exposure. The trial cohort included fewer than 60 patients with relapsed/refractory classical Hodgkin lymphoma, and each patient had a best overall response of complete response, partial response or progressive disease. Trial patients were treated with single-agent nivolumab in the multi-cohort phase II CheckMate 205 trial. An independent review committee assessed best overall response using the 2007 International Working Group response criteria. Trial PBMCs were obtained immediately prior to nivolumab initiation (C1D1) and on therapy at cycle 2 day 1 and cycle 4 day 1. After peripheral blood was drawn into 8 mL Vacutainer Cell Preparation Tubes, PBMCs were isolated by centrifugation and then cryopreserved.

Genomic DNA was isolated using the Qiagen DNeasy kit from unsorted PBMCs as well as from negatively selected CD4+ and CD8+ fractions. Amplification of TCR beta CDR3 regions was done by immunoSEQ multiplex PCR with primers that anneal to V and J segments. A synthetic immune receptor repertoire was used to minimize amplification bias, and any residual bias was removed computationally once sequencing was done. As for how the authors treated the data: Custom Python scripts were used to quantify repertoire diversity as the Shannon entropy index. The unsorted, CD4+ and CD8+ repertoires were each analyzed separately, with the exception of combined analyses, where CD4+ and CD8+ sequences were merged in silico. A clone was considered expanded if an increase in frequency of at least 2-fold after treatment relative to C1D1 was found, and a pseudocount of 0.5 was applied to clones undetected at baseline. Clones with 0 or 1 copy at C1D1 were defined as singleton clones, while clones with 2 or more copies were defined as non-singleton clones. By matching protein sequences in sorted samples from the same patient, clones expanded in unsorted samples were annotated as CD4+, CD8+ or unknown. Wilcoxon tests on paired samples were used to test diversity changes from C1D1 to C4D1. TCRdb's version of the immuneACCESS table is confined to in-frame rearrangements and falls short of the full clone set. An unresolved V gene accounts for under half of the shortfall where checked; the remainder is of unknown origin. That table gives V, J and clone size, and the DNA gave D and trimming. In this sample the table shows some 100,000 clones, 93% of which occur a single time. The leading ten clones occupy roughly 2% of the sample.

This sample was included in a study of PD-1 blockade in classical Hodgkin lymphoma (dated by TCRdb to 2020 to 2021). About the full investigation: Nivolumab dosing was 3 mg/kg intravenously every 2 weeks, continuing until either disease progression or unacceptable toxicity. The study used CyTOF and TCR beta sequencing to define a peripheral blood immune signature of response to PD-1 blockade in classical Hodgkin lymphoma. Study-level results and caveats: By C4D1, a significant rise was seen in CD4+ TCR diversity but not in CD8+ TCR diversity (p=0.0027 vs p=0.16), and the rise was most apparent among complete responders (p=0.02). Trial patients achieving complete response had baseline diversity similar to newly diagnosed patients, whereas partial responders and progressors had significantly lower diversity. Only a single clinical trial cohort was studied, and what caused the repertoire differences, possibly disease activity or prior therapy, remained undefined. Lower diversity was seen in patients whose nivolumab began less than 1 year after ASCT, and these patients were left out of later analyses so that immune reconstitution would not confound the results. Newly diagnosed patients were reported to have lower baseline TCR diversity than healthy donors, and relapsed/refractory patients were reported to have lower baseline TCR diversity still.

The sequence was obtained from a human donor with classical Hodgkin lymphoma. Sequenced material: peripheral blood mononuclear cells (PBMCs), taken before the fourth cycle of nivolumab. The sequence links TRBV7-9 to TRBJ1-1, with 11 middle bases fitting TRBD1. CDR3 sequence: CASSLAGQGGTEAFF. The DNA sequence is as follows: TGTGCCAGCAGCTTAGCGGGACAGGGGGGGACTGAAGCTTTCTTT.